This TCR beta chain was recorded in a study of response to subunit inactivated influenza vaccine. General study points: It was the authors' suggestion that each seasonal influenza vaccination recruits few new T cells.

In TCRdb, the RT-PCR reads were re-called with MiXCR into one record per CDR3 protein. The data show just over 300,000 distinct CDR3 sequences, 21% seen once. CDR1 is SEHNR, CDR2 FQNEAQ, per germline (reference sequence). Trimming stripped 10 bases from V and 3 bases from J, with 9 bases between. CDR3 length: 12 residues. This clonotype was seen repeatedly, ten times or more. Its antigen is unknown. The receptor was derived from a man aged 45 to 75 who received an inactivated influenza vaccine. The V and J genes are TRBV7-9 and TRBJ1-4; D gene ambiguous. The material sequenced was PBMCs from blood, taken less than 22 months after vaccination. DNA of the CDR3: TGTGCCACGGACCGGCCTAATGAAAAACTGTTTTTT. Amino acids: CATDRPNEKLFF.